The T cell receptor beta chain described here comes from a study of T cell responses to AZD1222 COVID-19 vaccine. The CDR3 covers 13 residues. V was pared by 5 bases and J by 9 bases, with 14 bases between. CDR1 MDHEN and CDR2 SYDVKM come from the germline V gene. Profiling relied on immunoSEQ multiplex PCR, and the TCRdb table lists in-frame clones only, not all of them. The sample consists of just under 75,000 clones, 80% of them appearing once. Sample: peripheral blood, taken 28 days after the second AZD1222 dose. This clonotype was sampled from an adult who received the AZD1222 COVID-19 vaccine. The V and J genes are TRBV28 and TRBJ1-3; D is unresolved. CDR3 coding DNA: TGTGCCAGCAGTAAGACACGGTTGAGCACCATATATTTT. Translation: CASSKTRLSTIYF. The full variable domain, with the rest looked up from reference TRBV28 and TRBJ1-3, is DVKVTQSSRYLVKRTGEKVFLECVQDMDHENMFWYRQDPGLGLRLIYFSYDVKMKEKGDIPEGYSVSREKKERFSLILESASTNQTSMYLCASSKTRLSTIYFGEGSWLTVV.